These T cell receptor beta chains were read from a single sample in a study of cytomegalovirus exposure and HLA in healthy donors. Profiled with immunoSEQ multiplex PCR; TCRdb holds only in-frame clones, not every one. The profile covers about 120,000 clones, with 65% to 90% appearing a single time and 2% to 2.5% taken by the ten largest. Sequenced sample: PBMCs. Source of these receptors: a middle-aged woman in good health and CMV-seronegative. The CDR3 runs from the conserved cysteine through the conserved F or W. D genes are given only for firm matches. Clone size is given for some rows only: seen once, a few or many times, or a class if the clone is expanded.

j_gene	d_gene	abundance	v_gene	CDR3aa	CDR3nt
TRBJ1-1	.	once	TRBV18	CASSPWGGTEAFF	TGTGCCAGCTCACCATGGGGGGGCACTGAAGCTTTCTTT
TRBJ1-2	.	.	TRBV4-2	CASSQVGVDYGYTF	TGTGCCAGCAGCCAAGTCGGGGTAGACTATGGCTACACCTTC
TRBJ2-1	.	.	TRBV7-8	CASSPRQFF	TGTGCCAGCAGCCCCCGTCAGTTCTTC
TRBJ2-6	.	few	TRBV7-3	CASSLWGDNSGANVLTF	TGTGCCAGCAGCTTATGGGGGGATAACTCTGGGGCCAACGTCCTGACTTTC
TRBJ1-2	.	.	TRBV19	CASRQGYGYTF	TGTGCCAGTAGACAGGGTTATGGCTACACCTTC
TRBJ2-7	TRBD2	.	TRBV5-1	CASSVGASGNYEQYF	TGCGCCAGCAGCGTCGGGGCTAGCGGGAACTACGAGCAGTACTTC
TRBJ2-1	TRBD2	many	TRBV4-3	CASSYGLAVYNEQFF	TGCGCCAGCAGCTATGGACTAGCGGTTTACAATGAGCAGTTCTTC
TRBJ1-1	.	.	TRBV6-6	CASSRQESTEAFF	TGTGCCAGCAGTCGACAGGAGAGTACTGAAGCTTTCTTT
TRBJ1-5	.	.	TRBV10-3	CAISERDTDRPQHF	TGTGCCATCAGTGAACGGGATACCGATCGACCCCAGCATTTT
TRBJ1-1	.	.	TRBV7-2	CASSRSWGELNTEAFF	TGTGCCAGCAGCCGGTCCTGGGGAGAGTTGAACACTGAAGCTTTCTTT
TRBJ1-3	TRBD1	.	TRBV7-8	CASSLPGGRGNTIYF	TGTGCCAGCAGCTTACCAGGGGGCCGTGGAAACACCATATATTTT
TRBJ1-3	TRBD1	.	TRBV5-1	CASSSPGTGGNTIYF	TGCGCCAGCAGCTCGCCCGGGACAGGGGGAAACACCATATATTTT
TRBJ2-5	TRBD1	.	TRBV7-3	CASSPELTGGRETQYF	TGTGCCAGCAGCCCCGAATTGACAGGGGGCAGGGAGACCCAGTACTTC
TRBJ1-3	.	.	TRBV6-5	CASSPDRAGNTIYF	TGTGCCAGCAGTCCAGACAGAGCTGGAAACACCATATATTTT
TRBJ1-6	.	.	TRBV5-6	CASSQGQSTAPLHF	TGTGCCAGCAGCCAAGGACAGTCGACGGCACCCCTCCACTTT
TRBJ2-7	TRBD2	.	TRBV19	CASSVGTSGMWEQYF	TGTGCCAGTAGCGTCGGGACTAGCGGGATGTGGGAGCAGTACTTC
TRBJ2-3	.	.	TRBV11-1	CASSLAYTDTQYF	TGTGCCAGCAGCTTAGCCTACACAGATACGCAGTATTTT
TRBJ2-3	TRBD2	.	TRBV6-4	CASSVASGSTDTQYF	TGTGCCAGCAGTGTTGCTAGCGGAAGCACAGATACGCAGTATTTT
TRBJ1-1	TRBD1	.	TRBV7-6	CASSPGQLNTEASF	TGTGCCAGCAGCCCGGGACAGCTGAACACTGAAGCTTCCTTT
TRBJ2-1	TRBD2	.	TRBV14	CASSQLAGGYNEQFF	TGTGCCAGCAGCCAGCTAGCGGGGGGTTACAATGAGCAGTTCTTC
TRBJ2-5	.	once	TRBV12-5	CASGLLQDLQETQYF	TGTGCTAGTGGTTTGTTGCAGGACTTGCAAGAGACCCAGTACTTC
TRBJ2-5	TRBD2	once	TRBV29-1	CSVGGLAVTKTQYF	TGCAGCGTCGGCGGCCTAGCGGTCACAAAGACCCAGTACTTC
TRBJ2-2	.	.	TRBV2	CASSATSGPTGELFF	TGTGCCAGCAGCGCCACCTCTGGCCCAACCGGGGAGCTGTTTTTT
TRBJ1-1	TRBD1	.	TRBV18	CASSPGQVNTEAFF	TGTGCCAGCTCACCGGGACAGGTTAACACTGAAGCTTTCTTT
TRBJ1-4	.	.	TRBV14	CASSQVGGATNEKLFF	TGTGCCAGCAGCCAAGTCGGGGGGGCGACTAATGAAAAACTGTTTTTT
TRBJ2-1	TRBD2	.	TRBV4-2	CASSRTSGSSYNEQFF	TGTGCCAGCAGTAGAACTAGCGGGAGCTCCTACAATGAGCAGTTCTTC
TRBJ1-6	TRBD1	.	TRBV4-1	CASGERTGGKVSPLHF	TGCGCCAGCGGCGAGAGGACAGGGGGCAAAGTATCACCCCTCCACTTT
TRBJ2-3	.	.	TRBV5-1	CASTRQVSTDTQYF	TGCGCCAGCACTAGACAGGTTAGCACAGATACGCAGTATTTT
TRBJ1-5	.	once	TRBV10-1	CASSGGFNQPQHF	TGCGCCAGCAGTGGAGGGTTCAATCAGCCCCAGCATTTT
TRBJ2-2	.	.	TRBV7-3	CASSRGAWVGELFF	TGTGCCAGCAGCCGGGGGGCCTGGGTCGGGGAGCTGTTTTTT
TRBJ1-5	.	.	TRBV15	CATSRDHGGSNQPQHF	TGTGCCACCAGCAGAGATCACGGGGGGAGCAATCAGCCCCAGCATTTT
TRBJ2-3	TRBD2	.	TRBV4-2	CASSRRTGTSGTDTQYF	TGTGCCAGCAGCCGGAGAACCGGGACTAGCGGCACAGATACGCAGTATTTT
TRBJ2-1	TRBD2	.	TRBV28	CASSFPLAGEPSNEQFF	TGTGCCAGCAGTTTCCCCTTAGCGGGAGAACCCTCCAATGAGCAGTTCTTC
TRBJ2-3	TRBD2	.	TRBV10-1	CASSESSGGPDTQYF	TGCGCCAGCAGTGAGTCTAGCGGGGGGCCAGATACGCAGTATTTT
TRBJ2-5	TRBD2	.	TRBV4-2	CASSQSFSGGLAGEETQYF	TGTGCCAGCAGCCAGTCATTCTCCGGCGGACTAGCGGGAGAAGAGACCCAGTACTTC
TRBJ1-4	.	few	TRBV15	CATSRAGGRGEKLFF	TGTGCCACCAGCAGAGCCGGCGGACGGGGTGAAAAACTGTTTTTT
TRBJ2-7	TRBD2	.	TRBV6-5	CASRTSGSYEQYF	TGTGCCAGCAGGACTAGCGGATCCTACGAGCAGTACTTC
TRBJ2-7	.	.	TRBV11-1	CASSSWTGILYEQYF	TGTGCCAGCAGCTCATGGACGGGGATCCTCTACGAGCAGTACTTC
TRBJ1-6	.	.	TRBV6-1	CASTPRVPDSPLHF	TGTGCCAGCACCCCCAGGGTGCCGGATTCACCCCTCCACTTT
TRBJ2-7	.	.	TRBV6-5	CASSYPADSAYEQYF	TGTGCCAGCAGTTACCCCGCTGACAGTGCCTACGAGCAGTACTTC
TRBJ1-2	.	.	TRBV2	CASSEKGAVLPTSHYGYTF	TGTGCCAGCAGTGAAAAAGGGGCAGTTCTCCCTACTTCCCACTATGGCTACACCTTC
TRBJ2-5	.	.	TRBV27	CASSGTRGGETQYF	TGTGCCAGCAGTGGGACACGAGGTGGGGAGACCCAGTACTTC
TRBJ2-1	.	.	TRBV6-1	CASSDDRPSLSYNEQFF	TGTGCCAGCAGTGACGACAGGCCGAGCCTCTCCTACAATGAGCAGTTCTTC
TRBJ1-3	.	.	TRBV7-9	CASSFEFSSGNTIYF	TGTGCCAGCAGCTTTGAGTTTAGCTCTGGAAACACCATATATTTT
TRBJ1-1	.	.	TRBV28	CASSFGQYTEAFF	TGTGCCAGCAGTTTCGGACAGTACACTGAAGCTTTCTTT
TRBJ2-4	TRBD1	.	TRBV4-1	CASSQGTGGSIQYF	TGCGCCAGCAGCCAAGGAACAGGGGGAAGCATTCAGTACTTC
TRBJ2-7	TRBD1	.	TRBV6-5	CASGGPGQSYEQYF	TGTGCCAGCGGAGGTCCGGGACAGTCCTACGAGCAGTACTTC